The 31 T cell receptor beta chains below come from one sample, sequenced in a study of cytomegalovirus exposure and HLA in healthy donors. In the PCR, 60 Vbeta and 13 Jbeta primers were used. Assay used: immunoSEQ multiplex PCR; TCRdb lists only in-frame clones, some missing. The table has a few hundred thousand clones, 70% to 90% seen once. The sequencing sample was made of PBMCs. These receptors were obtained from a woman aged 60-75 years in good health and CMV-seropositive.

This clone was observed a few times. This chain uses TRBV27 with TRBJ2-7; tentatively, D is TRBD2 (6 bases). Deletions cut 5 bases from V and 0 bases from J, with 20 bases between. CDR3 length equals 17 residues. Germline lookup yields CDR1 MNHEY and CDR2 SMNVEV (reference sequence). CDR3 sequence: CASSLHPSSASSYEQYF. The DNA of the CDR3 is TGTGCCAGCAGTCTCCACCCCTCTAGCGCGAGCTCCTACGAGCAGTACTTC.

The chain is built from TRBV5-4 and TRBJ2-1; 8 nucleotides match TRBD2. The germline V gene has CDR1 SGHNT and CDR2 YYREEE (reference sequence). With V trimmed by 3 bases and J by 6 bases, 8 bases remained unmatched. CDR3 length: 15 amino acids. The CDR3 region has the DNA TGTGCCAGCAGCTCCGGGACTAGACCTCGCAATGAGCAGTTCTTC. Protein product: CASSSGTRPRNEQFF.

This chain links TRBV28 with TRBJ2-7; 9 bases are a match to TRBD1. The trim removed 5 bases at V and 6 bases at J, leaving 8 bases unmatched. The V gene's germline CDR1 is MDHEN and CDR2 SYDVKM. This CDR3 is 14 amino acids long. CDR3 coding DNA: TGTGCCAGCAGTCTCGGGACAGGGCTAATCGAGCAGTACTTC. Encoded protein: CASSLGTGLIEQYF.

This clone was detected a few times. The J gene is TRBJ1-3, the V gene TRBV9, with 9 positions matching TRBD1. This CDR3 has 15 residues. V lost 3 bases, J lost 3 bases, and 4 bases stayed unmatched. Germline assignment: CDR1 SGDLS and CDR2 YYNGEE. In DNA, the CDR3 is TGTGCCAGCAGCGACACAGGGGGCGTTGGAAACACCATATATTTT. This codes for CASSDTGGVGNTIYF.

The CDR3 DNA reads TGTGCCATCAAACCAGGAACGAACACCGGGGAGCTGTTTTTT. Its protein is CAIKPGTNTGELFF. This chain links TRBV10-3 with TRBJ2-2, with D unclear. The CDR3 covers 14 residues. The V end lost 7 bases, the J end lost 0 bases, and 9 bases lay between the germline ends. CDR1 is ENHRY, CDR2 SYGVKD, per germline.

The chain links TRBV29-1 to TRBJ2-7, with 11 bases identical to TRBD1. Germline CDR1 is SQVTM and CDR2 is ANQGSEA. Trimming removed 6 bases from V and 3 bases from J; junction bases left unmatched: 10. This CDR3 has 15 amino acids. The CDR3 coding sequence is TGCAGCGTGCCGGGACAGGGGGTATCCCGCTACGAGCAGTACTTC. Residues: CSVPGQGVSRYEQYF.

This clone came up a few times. The CDR3 here is CASSQLQGSGANVLTF. CDR3 coding DNA: TGCGCCAGCAGCCAACTACAGGGTTCTGGGGCCAACGTCCTGACTTTC. The V and J genes are TRBV4-1 and TRBJ2-6; a weak D match, TRBD1 (6 bases). Germline V lookup: CDR1 MGHRA, CDR2 YSYEKL. V lost 2 bases and J 1 base, leaving 9 bases between the germline ends. CDR3 length: 16 amino acids.

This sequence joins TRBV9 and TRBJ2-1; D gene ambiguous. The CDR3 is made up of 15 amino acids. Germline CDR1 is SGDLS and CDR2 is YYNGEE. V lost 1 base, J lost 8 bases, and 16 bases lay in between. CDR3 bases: TGTGCCAGCAGCGTAAAGCTACTCCCAGAGGATGAGCAGTTCTTC. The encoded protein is CASSVKLLPEDEQFF.

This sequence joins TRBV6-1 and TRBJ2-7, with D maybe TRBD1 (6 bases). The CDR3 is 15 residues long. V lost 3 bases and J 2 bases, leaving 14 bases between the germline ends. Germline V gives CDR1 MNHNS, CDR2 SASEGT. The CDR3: CASSDGAEGAYEQYF. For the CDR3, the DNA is TGTGCCAGCAGTGACGGGGCTGAGGGGGCCTACGAGCAGTACTTC.

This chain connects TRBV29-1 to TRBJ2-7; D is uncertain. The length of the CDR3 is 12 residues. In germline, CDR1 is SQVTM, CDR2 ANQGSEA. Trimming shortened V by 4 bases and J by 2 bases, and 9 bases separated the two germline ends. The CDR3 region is CSVVDGTYEQYF. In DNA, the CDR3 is TGCAGCGTTGTAGACGGTACCTACGAGCAGTACTTC.

The chain's CDR3 is CASSRPGLAGEVNEQFF. CDR3 nucleotides: TGTGCTAGTAGCCGACCGGGACTAGCGGGAGAGGTCAATGAGCAGTTCTTC. V usage is TRBV12-5 and J usage is TRBJ2-1; 14 bases map to TRBD2. CDR1 and CDR2 from the germline V gene are LGHNT and FRNRAP. After removal of 8 bases from V and 6 bases from J, the junction contained 12 bases not matched to a gene. The CDR3 loop spans 17 amino acids.

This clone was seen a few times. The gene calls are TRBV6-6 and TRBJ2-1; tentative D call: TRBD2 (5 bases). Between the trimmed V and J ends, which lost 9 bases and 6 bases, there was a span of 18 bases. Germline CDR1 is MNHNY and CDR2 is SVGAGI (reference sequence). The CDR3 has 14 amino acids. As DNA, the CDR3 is TGTGCCAGTTCACTGGGAGTAGGTGGCAATGAGCAGTTCTTC. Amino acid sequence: CASSLGVGGNEQFF.

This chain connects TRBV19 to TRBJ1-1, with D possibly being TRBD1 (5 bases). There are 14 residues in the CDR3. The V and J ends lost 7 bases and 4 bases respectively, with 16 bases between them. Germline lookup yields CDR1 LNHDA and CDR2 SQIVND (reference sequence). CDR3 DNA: TGTGCCAGTAATCCCTACGGGGGTAGCACTGAAGCTTTCTTT. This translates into CASNPYGGSTEAFF.

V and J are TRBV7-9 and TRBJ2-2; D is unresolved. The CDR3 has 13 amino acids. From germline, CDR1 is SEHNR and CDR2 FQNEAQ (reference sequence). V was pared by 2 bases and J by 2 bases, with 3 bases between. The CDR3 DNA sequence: TGTGCCAGCAGCTTATATAACACCGGGGAGCTGTTTTTT. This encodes CASSLYNTGELFF.

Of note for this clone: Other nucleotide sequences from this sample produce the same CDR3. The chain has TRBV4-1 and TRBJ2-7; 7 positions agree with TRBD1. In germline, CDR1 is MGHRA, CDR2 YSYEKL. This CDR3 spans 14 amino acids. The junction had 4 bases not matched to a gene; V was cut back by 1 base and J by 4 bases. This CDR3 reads CASSQGQGAYEQYF. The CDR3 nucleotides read TGCGCCAGCAGCCAAGGACAGGGAGCATACGAGCAGTACTTC.

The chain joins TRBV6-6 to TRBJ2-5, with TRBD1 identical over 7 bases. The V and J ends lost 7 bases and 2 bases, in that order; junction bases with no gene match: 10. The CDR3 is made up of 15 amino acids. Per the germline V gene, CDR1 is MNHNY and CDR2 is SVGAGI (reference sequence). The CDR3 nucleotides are TGTGCCAGCAAGCTCCGACAGGGCGGACAAGAGACCCAGTACTTC. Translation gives CASKLRQGGQETQYF.

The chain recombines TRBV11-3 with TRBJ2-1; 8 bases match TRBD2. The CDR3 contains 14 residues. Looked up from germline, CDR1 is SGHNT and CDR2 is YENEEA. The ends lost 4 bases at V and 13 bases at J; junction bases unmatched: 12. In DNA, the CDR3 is TGTGCCAGCAGCTCCGATGGTAGCGGGGCAACACAGTTCTTC. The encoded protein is CASSSDGSGATQFF.

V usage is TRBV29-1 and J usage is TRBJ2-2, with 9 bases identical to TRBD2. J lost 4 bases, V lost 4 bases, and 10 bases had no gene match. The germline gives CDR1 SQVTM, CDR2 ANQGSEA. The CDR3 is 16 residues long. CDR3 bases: TGCAGCGTTGGGCCTCGCGGGAGGGAGAGCACCGGGGAGCTGTTTTTT. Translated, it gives CSVGPRGRESTGELFF.

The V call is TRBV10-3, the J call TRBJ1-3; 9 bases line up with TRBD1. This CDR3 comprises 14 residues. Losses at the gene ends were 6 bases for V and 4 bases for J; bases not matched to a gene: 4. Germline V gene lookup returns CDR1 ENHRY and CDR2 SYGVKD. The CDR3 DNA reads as TGTGCCATCAGGGCCGGGACAGGGGGAAACACCATATATTTT. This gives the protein CAIRAGTGGNTIYF.

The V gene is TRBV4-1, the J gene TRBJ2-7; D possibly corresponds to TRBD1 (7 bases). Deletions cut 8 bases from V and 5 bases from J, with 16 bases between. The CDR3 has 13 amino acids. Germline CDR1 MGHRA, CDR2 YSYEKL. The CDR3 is CASRQGGGHEQYF. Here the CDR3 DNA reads TGCGCCAGCCGACAGGGAGGTGGCCACGAGCAGTACTTC.

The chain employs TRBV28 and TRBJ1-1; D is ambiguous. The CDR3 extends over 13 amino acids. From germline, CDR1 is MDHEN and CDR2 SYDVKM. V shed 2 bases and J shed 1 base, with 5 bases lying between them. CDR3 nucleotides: TGTGCCAGCAGTTTAATCAGGAACACTGAAGCTTTCTTT. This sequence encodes CASSLIRNTEAFF.

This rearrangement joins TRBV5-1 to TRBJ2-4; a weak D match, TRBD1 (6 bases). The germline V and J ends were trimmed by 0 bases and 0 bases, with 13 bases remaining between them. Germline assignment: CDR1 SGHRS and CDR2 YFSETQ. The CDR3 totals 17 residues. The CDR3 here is CASSLVGTSLAKNIQYF. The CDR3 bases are TGCGCCAGCAGCTTGGTGGGGACATCGCTAGCCAAAAACATTCAGTACTTC. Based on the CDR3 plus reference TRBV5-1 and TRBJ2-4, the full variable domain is KAGVTQTPRYLIKTRGQQVTLSCSPISGHRSVSWYQQTPGQGLQFLFEYFSETQRNKGNFPGRFSGRQFSNSRSEMNVSTLELGDSALYLCASSLVGTSLAKNIQYFGAGTRLSVL.

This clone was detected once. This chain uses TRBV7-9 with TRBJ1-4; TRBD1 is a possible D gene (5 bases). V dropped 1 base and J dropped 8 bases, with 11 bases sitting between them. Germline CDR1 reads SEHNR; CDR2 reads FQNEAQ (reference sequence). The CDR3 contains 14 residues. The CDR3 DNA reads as TGTGCCAGCAGCTTAGGCCAGGGCGACGAAAAACTGTTTTTT. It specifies CASSLGQGDEKLFF. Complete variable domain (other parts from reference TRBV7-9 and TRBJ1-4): DTGVSQNPRHKITKRGQNVTFRCDPISEHNRLYWYRQTLGQGPEFLTYFQNEAQLEKSRLLSDRFSAERPKGSFSTLEIQRTEQGDSAMYLCASSLGQGDEKLFFGSGTQLSVL.

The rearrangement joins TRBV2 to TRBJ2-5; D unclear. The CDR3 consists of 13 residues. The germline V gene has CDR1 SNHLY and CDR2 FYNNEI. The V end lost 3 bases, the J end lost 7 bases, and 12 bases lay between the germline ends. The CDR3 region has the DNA TGTGCCAGCAGTGACAGACTTTATTGGACCCAGTACTTC. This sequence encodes CASSDRLYWTQYF.

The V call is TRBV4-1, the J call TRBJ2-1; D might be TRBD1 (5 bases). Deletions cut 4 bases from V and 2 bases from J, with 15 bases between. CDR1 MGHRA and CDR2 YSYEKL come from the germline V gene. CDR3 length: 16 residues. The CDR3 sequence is CASSLTRDSTYNEQFF. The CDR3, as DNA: TGCGCCAGCAGCCTAACTCGAGACAGCACCTACAATGAGCAGTTCTTC.

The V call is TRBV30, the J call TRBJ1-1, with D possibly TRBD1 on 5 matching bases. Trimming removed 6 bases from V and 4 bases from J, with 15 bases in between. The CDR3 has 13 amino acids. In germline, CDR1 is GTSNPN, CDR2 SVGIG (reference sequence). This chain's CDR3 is CACNLGLATEAFF. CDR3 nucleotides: TGTGCCTGCAACTTGGGGCTGGCCACTGAAGCTTTCTTT.

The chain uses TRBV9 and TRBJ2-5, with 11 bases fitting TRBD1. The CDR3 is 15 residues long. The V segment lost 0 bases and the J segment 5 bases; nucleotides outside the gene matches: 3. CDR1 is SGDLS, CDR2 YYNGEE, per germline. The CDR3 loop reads CASSVGTGGRETQYF. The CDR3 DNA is TGTGCCAGCAGCGTAGGGACAGGGGGCAGGGAGACCCAGTACTTC.

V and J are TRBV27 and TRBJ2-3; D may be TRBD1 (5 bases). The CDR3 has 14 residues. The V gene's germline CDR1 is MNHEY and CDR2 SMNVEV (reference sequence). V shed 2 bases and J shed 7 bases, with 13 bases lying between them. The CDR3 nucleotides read TGTGCCAGCAGTTTAGGGCAGGGTTTCTATACGCAGTATTTT. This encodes CASSLGQGFYTQYF.

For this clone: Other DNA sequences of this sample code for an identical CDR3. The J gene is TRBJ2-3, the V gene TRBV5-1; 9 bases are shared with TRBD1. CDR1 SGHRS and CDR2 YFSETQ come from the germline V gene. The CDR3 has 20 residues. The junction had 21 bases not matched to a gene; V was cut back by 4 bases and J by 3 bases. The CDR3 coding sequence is TGCGCCAGCAGCGTCCCCGGACAGGGGAATACTAGCAGATTTACAGATACGCAGTATTTT. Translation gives CASSVPGQGNTSRFTDTQYF.

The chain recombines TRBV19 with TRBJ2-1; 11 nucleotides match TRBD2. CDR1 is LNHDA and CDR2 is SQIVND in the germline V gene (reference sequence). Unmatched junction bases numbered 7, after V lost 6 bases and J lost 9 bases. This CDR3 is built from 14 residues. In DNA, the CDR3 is TGTGCCAGTAGATTGACTAGCGGGAAGGGTGAGCAGTTCTTC. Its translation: CASRLTSGKGEQFF.

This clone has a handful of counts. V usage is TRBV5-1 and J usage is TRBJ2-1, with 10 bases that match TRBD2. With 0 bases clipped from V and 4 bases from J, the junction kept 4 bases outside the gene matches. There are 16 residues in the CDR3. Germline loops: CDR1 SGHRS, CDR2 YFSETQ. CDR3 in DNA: TGCGCCAGCAGCTTGGAGGCTAGCGGGGGTTACAATGAGCAGTTCTTC. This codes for CASSLEASGGYNEQFF.